This is a list of T cell receptor beta chains from one sample in a study of identical twins. TCRdb re-called the 5' RACE reads through MiXCR, storing one row per CDR3 protein. The sample contains more than 650,000 distinct CDR3 sequences, roughly 6% of which appear only once. Sequencing was carried out using naive T cells sorted from blood. The receptors were gathered from a man aged 18 to 29 in good health. Both conserved end residues are part of each CDR3. The order of the fields is CDR3 length, D gene, J gene, V gene, clone size, CDR3 protein, CDR3 DNA. The D gene is left open where the match is weak. Expanded clones get a size class; other rows say once, few or many, or leave the size out.

15 | TRBD2 | TRBJ2-7 | TRBV7-2 | few | CASRMGGGRVSEQYF | TGTGCCAGCAGGATGGGGGGCGGGAGGGTAAGCGAGCAGTACTTC
15 | TRBD2 | TRBJ2-2 | TRBV28 | - | CASSSSSGRAGELFF | TGTGCCAGCAGTTCCTCGAGCGGGAGGGCCGGGGAGCTGTTTTTT
16 | - | TRBJ1-3 | TRBV5-1 | few | CASSPTGGGDGNTIYF | TGCGCCAGCAGCCCCACCGGCGGGGGCGATGGAAACACCATATATTTT
14 | - | TRBJ1-1 | TRBV29-1 | many | CSVDPQGGVTEAFF | TGCAGCGTTGACCCACAGGGAGGCGTCACTGAAGCTTTCTTT
15 | TRBD2 | TRBJ2-1 | TRBV12-3/TRBV12-4 | many | CASSITGTSGNEQFF | TGTGCCAGCAGTATCACCGGGACTAGCGGCAATGAGCAGTTCTTC
14 | - | TRBJ2-2 | TRBV7-9 | few | CASSFGIQTGELFF | TGTGCCAGCAGCTTCGGGATCCAAACCGGGGAGCTGTTTTTT
16 | TRBD2 | TRBJ2-1 | TRBV27 | many | CASSFRASGLDNEQFF | TGTGCCAGCAGTTTTCGGGCTAGCGGGTTGGACAATGAGCAGTTCTTC
17 | TRBD1 | TRBJ2-6 | TRBV25-1 | few | CASMGTGLFSGANVLTF | TGTGCCAGCATGGGGACAGGGCTTTTCTCTGGGGCCAACGTCCTGACTTTC
14 | - | TRBJ1-2 | TRBV24-1 | many | CATSDLGTDYGYTF | TGTGCCACCAGTGATTTGGGGACGGACTATGGCTACACCTTC
14 | - | TRBJ2-3 | TRBV10-3 | many | CAISEMDGTDTQYF | TGTGCCATCAGTGAGATGGACGGCACAGATACGCAGTATTTT
15 | TRBD2 | TRBJ2-3 | TRBV20-1 | many | CSAQGLAGGRDTQYF | TGCAGTGCTCAAGGACTAGCGGGAGGGCGGGATACGCAGTATTTT
15 | - | TRBJ2-5 | TRBV30 | few | CAWSIGESTQETQYF | TGTGCCTGGAGTATCGGGGAGAGCACCCAAGAGACCCAGTACTTC
14 | - | TRBJ2-2 | TRBV11-2 | few | CASSRVQGTGELFF | TGTGCCAGCAGCCGAGTACAGGGCACCGGGGAGCTGTTTTTT
14 | - | TRBJ1-1 | TRBV18 | - | CASSPEVSNTEAFF | TGTGCCAGCTCACCGGAAGTTTCGAACACTGAAGCTTTCTTT
17 | - | TRBJ1-1 | TRBV5-1 | few | CASSPRRDLESFVEAFF | TGCGCCAGCAGCCCAAGGAGGGACCTTGAATCCTTTGTGGAAGCTTTCTTT
21 | TRBD2 | TRBJ2-1 | TRBV10-3 | many | CAISPPTSGRADSKANNEQFF | TGTGCCATCAGTCCTCCGACTAGCGGGAGGGCCGATTCTAAAGCGAACAATGAGCAGTTCTTC
12 | - | TRBJ2-1 | TRBV6-5 | many | CASSSQYNEQFF | TGTGCCAGCAGTTCTCAGTACAATGAGCAGTTCTTC
13 | - | TRBJ2-2 | TRBV7-7 | many | CASSPVAGGELFF | TGTGCCAGCAGCCCCGTCGCGGGGGGGGAGCTGTTTTTT